One and the same sample provided the 23 T cell receptor beta chains below, sequenced in a study of breast tumors, draining lymph nodes, adjacent tissues. Breast cancer patients provided tissue from their axillary draining lymph nodes. TCRdb analysed the multiplex PCR reads with MiXCR anew, one entry per CDR3 protein. The sample yields under 250,000 distinct CDR3 sequences, 32% seen once. Sequenced input: axillary lymph node tissue. The receptors stem from a female donor with breast cancer. Some clones in this sample may be carry-over from other donors' samples.

V usage is TRBV29-1 and J usage is TRBJ1-5; TRBD1 aligns across 8 bases. The V gene end was trimmed by 8 bases and the J gene end by 3 bases; junction bases not matched to a gene: 9. CDR1 is SQVTM, CDR2 ANQGSEA, per germline. The CDR3 contains 14 residues. CDR3 coding DNA: TGCAGCCGGACAGGGACTAGGTTCAATCAGCCCCAGCATTTT. Translated: CSRTGTRFNQPQHF.

In the case of this clonotype: With a much larger clone just one base away, this may be a read error. CDR3 sequence reads: CSARYSQGINTEASF. The CDR3 DNA reads TGCAGTGCTAGATACTCACAGGGTATCAACACTGAAGCTTCCTTT. The chain employs TRBV20-1 and TRBJ1-1; D may be TRBD1 (6 bases). CDR1 DFQATT and CDR2 SNEGSKA come from the germline V gene (reference sequence). The CDR3 has 15 residues.

This clonotype appeared many times. A read error may produce the germline difference seen at one junction end. Here the CDR3 DNA reads TGTGCCGCCAGTGGTCTAAGTTTCTATGGCTACACCTTC. This gives the protein CAASGLSFYGYTF. The chain links TRBV24-1 to TRBJ1-2; D is uncertain. This CDR3 has 13 residues. CDR1 is KGHDR, CDR2 SFDVKD, per germline.

The V call is TRBV7-9, the J call TRBJ2-1; 9 bases are shared with TRBD2. Germline CDR1 is SEHNR and CDR2 is FQNEAQ (reference sequence). This CDR3 is built from 18 residues. Trimming removed 5 bases from V and 10 bases from J; junction bases left unmatched: 21. CDR3 bases: TGTGCCAGCAGCCAATTGTCTACAGGGAGACTAGCGGACTACGAGCAGTTCTTC. Its protein product is CASSQLSTGRLADYEQFF.

In its sample, this clonotype was seen many times. The chain employs TRBV6-6 and TRBJ1-3, with D possibly TRBD1 on 5 matching bases. Trimming took off 5 bases at V and 0 bases at J, with 14 bases between the two ends. The CDR3 runs 16 residues. Germline CDR1 MNHNY, CDR2 SVGAGI (reference sequence). CDR3 region: CASSHRDLGSGNTIYF. The CDR3 nucleotides read TGTGCCAGCAGTCACCGGGACCTCGGCTCTGGAAACACCATATATTTT.

At least ten counts were recorded for this clonotype. V usage is TRBV7-6 and J usage is TRBJ1-5; TRBD1 might be the D (6 bases). Germline V gene sequence: CDR1 SGHVS, CDR2 FNYEAQ. The V end was cut by 5 bases, the J end by 3 bases, with 11 bases between. The CDR3 loop spans 14 amino acids. The CDR3 DNA is TGTGCCAGCAGCGGGGGGGGCCCCAATCAGCCCCAGCATTTT. The encoded protein is CASSGGGPNQPQHF. Full variable domain (rest looked up from reference TRBV7-6 and TRBJ1-5): GAGVSQSPRYKVTKRGQDVALRCDPISGHVSLYWYRQALGQGPEFLTYFNYEAQQDKSGLPNDRFSAERPEGSISTLTIQRTEQRDSAMYRCASSGGGPNQPQHFGDGTRLSIL.

The rearrangement joins TRBV18 to TRBJ2-2; TRBD1 agrees at 8 bases. Germline assignment: CDR1 KGHSH and CDR2 LQKENI. This CDR3 is 18 amino acids long. Unmatched junction bases numbered 10, after V lost 2 bases and J lost 2 bases. As DNA, the CDR3 is TGTGCCAGCTCACCAGCGGCAGGGGGCCTGCCCAACACCGGGGAGCTGTTTTTT. Translating it yields CASSPAAGGLPNTGELFF. The full variable domain, completed using reference TRBV18 and TRBJ2-2, is NAGVMQNPRHLVRRRGQEARLRCSPMKGHSHVYWYRQLPEEGLKFMVYLQKENIIDESGMPKERFSAEFPKEGPSILRIQQVVRGDSAAYFCASSPAAGGLPNTGELFFGEGSRLTVL.

The chain couples TRBV5-1 to TRBJ1-2; TRBD1 might be the D (6 bases). This CDR3 is 12 amino acids long. Germline CDR1 SGHRS, CDR2 YFSETQ. With 4 bases removed from V and 6 bases from J, the gap between germline ends came to 10 bases. For the CDR3, the DNA is TGCGCCAGCAGCCCGGACAGAGATGGCTACACCTTC. This codes for CASSPDRDGYTF.

The rearrangement joins TRBV6-1 to TRBJ2-7; 7 bases map to TRBD1. Germline CDR1 reads MNHNS; CDR2 reads SASEGT. The CDR3 spans 12 residues. V was clipped by 11 bases and J by 6 bases; unmatched bases: 10. The CDR3 bases are TGTGCCGGCATTCAAGGACAGGCCGAGCAGTACTTC. Translation: CAGIQGQAEQYF.

Turning to this clonotype: This may be a read error, as it is one base from a much larger clone. The chain carries TRBV5-1 and TRBJ2-7; TRBD2 aligns across 9 bases. Germline CDR1 and CDR2: SGHRS and YFSETQ. The CDR3 totals 16 residues. The V segment lost 6 bases and the J segment 3 bases; nucleotides outside the gene matches: 13. CDR3 in DNA: TGCGCCAGCACCCCATTGGCTAGCGGGATCTACTACGAGCAGTACTTC. Translation: CASTPLASGIYYEQYF.

This clonotype was detected many times. This sequence joins TRBV6-6 and TRBJ1-3; a weak D match, TRBD1 (5 bases). Trimming took off 6 bases at V and 4 bases at J, with 19 bases between the two ends. Germline CDR1 reads MNHNY; CDR2 reads SVGAGI (reference sequence). This CDR3 has 16 residues. In DNA, the CDR3 is TGTGCCAGCAGCCAGGACACGGGAACGGGAGGAAACACCATATATTTT. The encoded protein is CASSQDTGTGGNTIYF.

This clonotype has a count of ten or more. This chain joins TRBV7-9 and TRBJ2-1, with 13 bases aligning to TRBD2. V was clipped by 5 bases and J by 10 bases; unmatched bases: 8. The CDR3 contains 15 residues. Germline assignment: CDR1 SEHNR and CDR2 FQNEAQ (reference sequence). In DNA form, the CDR3 reads TGTGCCAGCAGCCCAGGGGGACTAGCGGGGTTAGAGCAGTTCTTC. Its protein is CASSPGGLAGLEQFF.

This clonotype came up many times. The chain links TRBV30 to TRBJ2-1; 8 bases are a match to TRBD2. This CDR3 region has 12 residues. Unmatched junction bases numbered 0, after V lost 5 bases and J lost 3 bases. Germline V gene sequence: CDR1 GTSNPN, CDR2 SVGIG (reference sequence). In DNA, the CDR3 is TGTGCCTGGGCGGGAGGCTACAATGAGCAGTTCTTC. Protein: CAWAGGYNEQFF.

The chain employs TRBV19 and TRBJ2-6; D perhaps matches TRBD1 (6 bases). The CDR3 loop spans 18 amino acids. Germline V gene data show CDR1 as LNHDA and CDR2 as SQIVND (reference sequence). V lost 1 base and J lost 0, with 13 bases in between. The CDR3: CASSIGDTRPSGANVLTF. The CDR3 coding sequence is TGTGCCAGTAGTATAGGGGACACCCGCCCCTCTGGGGCCAACGTCCTGACTTTC.

The rearrangement joins TRBV6-5 to TRBJ1-1; D is possibly TRBD1 (5 bases). Germline-derived CDR1 and CDR2 are MNHEY and SVGAGI. Trimming stripped 2 bases from V and 6 bases from J, with 16 bases between. The CDR3 contains 15 residues. Here the CDR3 reads CASSYLTRAGAEAFF. CDR3 sequence (DNA): TGTGCCAGCAGTTACCTCACCCGGGCGGGGGCTGAAGCTTTCTTT.

This clonotype has a count of ten or more. This CDR3 reads CASNFGTPYEQYF. For the CDR3, the DNA is TGTGCCAGCAACTTCGGGACCCCCTACGAGCAGTACTTC. The V and J genes are TRBV7-2 and TRBJ2-7, with D tentatively TRBD1 or TRBD2 (5 bases each). The germline gives CDR1 SGHTA, CDR2 FQGNSA. The CDR3 sequence is 13 residues long. Trimming took off 7 bases at V and 2 bases at J, with 12 bases between the two ends.

This clonotype was recorded at least ten times. This chain connects TRBV4-1 to TRBJ1-6; D unclear. V was pared by 0 bases and J by 5 bases, with 8 bases between. The germline V gene encodes CDR1 MGHRA and CDR2 YSYEKL. The CDR3 consists of 15 residues. Here the CDR3 DNA reads TGCGCCAGCAGCCAAGATGGTCGGAATAATTCACCCCTCCACTTT. Its protein product is CASSQDGRNNSPLHF.

Details on this clonotype: The CDR3 end shows no conserved phenylalanine or tryptophan, and so a read error is likely. No DNA is shown, since the ends of the CDR3 on it are uncertain; the CDR3 is the one TCRdb lists. This chain joins TRBV9 and TRBJ2-6. The CDR3 is 8 residues long, counting both termini. Germline CDR1 and CDR2: SGDLS and YYNGEE. The CDR3 sequence: CASSPMTS.

The chain links TRBV12-3 or TRBV12-4 to TRBJ1-1, with TRBD1 matching over 8 bases. This CDR3 spans 16 amino acids. V was pared by 3 bases and J by 4 bases, with 10 bases of the junction left unmatched. As DNA, the CDR3 is TGTGCCAGCAGTTTTGCGAGGACAGGGAAGGGCACTGAAGCTTTCTTT. Translation gives CASSFARTGKGTEAFF.

This clonotype has ten or more counts. The chain is built from TRBV6-5 and TRBJ2-1, with D possibly TRBD2 on 6 matching bases. Germline CDR1 reads MNHEY; CDR2 reads SVGAGI. The length of the CDR3 is 16 residues. Trimming cost V 8 bases and J 7 bases, with 24 bases left between them. The CDR3 spells CASRPVGGKGRNEQFF. CDR3 in DNA: TGTGCCAGCCGGCCGGTTGGCGGGAAGGGAAGAAATGAGCAGTTCTTC.

Concerning this clonotype: A much more abundant neighbour one base away suggests this may be a read error. The missing conserved phenylalanine or tryptophan at the end of this CDR3 makes a read error likely. The chain recombines TRBV7-3 with TRBJ2-1; 11 bases are a match to TRBD2. V lost 5 bases and J lost 7; bases outside the gene matches: 4. CDR1 is SGHTA, CDR2 FQGTGA, per germline. There are 14 residues in the CDR3. CDR3 loop: CASSTSGSSNEQFL. Written as DNA, the CDR3 is TGTGCCAGCAGCACTAGCGGGAGTTCGAATGAGCAGTTCCTC.

This clonotype was counted at least ten times. The rearrangement links TRBV7-2 to TRBJ1-2; no firm D call. This CDR3 is built from 12 residues. The germline gives CDR1 SGHTA, CDR2 FQGNSA. Trimming took 5 bases from V and 5 from J, leaving 9 bases between them. The CDR3 region is CASSREPYGYTF. The CDR3 DNA reads as TGTGCCAGCAGCCGTGAACCGTATGGCTACACCTTC.

This clonotype was recorded many times. Written as DNA, the CDR3 is TGCGCCAGCAACAACGGCAATCAGCCCCAGCATTTT. Residues: CASNNGNQPQHF. The chain has TRBV4-1 and TRBJ1-5; D remains unclear. V gave up 7 bases and J gave up 2 bases, with 6 bases separating them. The CDR3 totals 12 residues. Germline CDR1 and CDR2: MGHRA and YSYEKL.